Sequencing of this TCR beta chain was carried out in a study of patients and donors after allogeneic stem cell transplantation. Trimming cost V 2 bases and J 2 bases; bases outside gene matches: 5. CDR1 SGDLS and CDR2 YYNGEE come from the germline V gene. There are 15 residues in the CDR3. One entry per CDR3 protein results from TCRdb running MiXCR on the RT-PCR reads. The table shows hundreds of thousands of distinct CDR3 sequences, with under 20% occurring only once. Material for sequencing was blood, either unsorted or a sorted T cell fraction (not recorded which). The receptor's source is a human donor who was either an allogeneic HSCT recipient or a stem cell or donor lymphocyte infusion donor (not recorded which). It is not recorded whose cells these are; they may come from a transplant donor. The rearrangement joins TRBV9 to TRBJ2-3; 7 nucleotides agree with TRBD1. This CDR3 is CASSVLDRDTDTQYF. CDR3 DNA sequence: TGTGCCAGCAGCGTCCTCGACAGGGACACAGATACGCAGTATTTT.